One sample yielded the 5 T cell receptor beta chains listed below, sequenced in a study of cytomegalovirus exposure and HLA in healthy donors. Researchers ran the PCR with 60 Vbeta and 13 Jbeta primers. Using immunoSEQ multiplex PCR, the repertoire was profiled, and TCRdb retains in-frame clones only, with some absent. The sample holds approximately 150,000 clones; more than 75% are singletons and the top ten take roughly 1.9%. The sample taken for sequencing was PBMCs. These receptors were obtained from a man aged 40-50 years in good health and CMV-seronegative.

This chain uses TRBV7-3 with TRBJ2-5; D perhaps matches TRBD2 (5 bases). This CDR3 region has 16 residues. The V end lost 1 base, the J end lost 4 bases, and 16 bases lay between the germline ends. Germline V gene data show CDR1 as SGHTA and CDR2 as FQGTGA. As DNA, the CDR3 is TGTGCCAGCAGCTTAATGGCCTGGGCGGGTTTAGAGACCCAGTACTTC. Its translation is CASSLMAWAGLETQYF.

The chain uses TRBV9 and TRBJ2-4; 7 bases are a match to TRBD1. This CDR3 is 16 amino acids long. Germline loops: CDR1 SGDLS, CDR2 YYNGEE. Trimming at V came to 0 bases and at J to 0 bases, leaving 3 bases not matched to a gene. The CDR3 loop reads CASSVGAGGAKNIQYF. The CDR3 region has the DNA TGTGCCAGCAGCGTAGGGGCAGGGGGAGCCAAAAACATTCAGTACTTC.

This clone was found once. The chain employs TRBV7-2 and TRBJ1-2; D unresolved. The germline V gene encodes CDR1 SGHTA and CDR2 FQGNSA. The CDR3 extends over 14 amino acids. V was trimmed by 5 bases and J by 4 bases, leaving 14 bases between them. The CDR3 DNA reads as TGTGCCAGCAGCCAAGACAAGGAAGGCTATGGCTACACCTTC. Translation: CASSQDKEGYGYTF.

A single count supports this clone. The genes are TRBV27 and TRBJ1-1; D not certain. V was pared by 2 bases and J by 2 bases, with 6 bases between. This CDR3 spans 13 amino acids. Looked up from germline, CDR1 is MNHEY and CDR2 is SMNVEV (reference sequence). The DNA for the CDR3 is TGTGCCAGCAGTTTAGCGGCAAACACTGAAGCTTTCTTT. It encodes CASSLAANTEAFF.

The chain couples TRBV7-8 to TRBJ2-7; D may be TRBD2 (5 bases). CDR1 is SGHVS and CDR2 is FQNEAQ in the germline V gene. The CDR3 runs to 15 residues. Trimming removed 3 bases from V and 1 base from J, with 13 bases in between. The CDR3 nucleotides are TGTGCCAGCAGCTTGAGAGGCCCGGGGTCCTACGAGCAGTACTTC. Protein sequence: CASSLRGPGSYEQYF.